These 2 T cell receptor beta chains came from one sample sequenced in a study of regulatory T cells in long-lasting Graves disease. The time point denotes: newly diagnosed GD, antithyroid drugs for less than 3 months. The TCR library used RNA extracted from PBMCs. Both iRepertoire HTBI primers and Arm-PCR of CDR3 regions were used to build the TCR beta libraries. Each CDR3 protein gets one entry after TCRdb re-called the multiplex PCR reads with MiXCR. The repertoire has more than 450,000 distinct CDR3 sequences, about 12% of them found once; the top ten carry almost 9%. This same sample was also part of a study on T cells in Graves' hyperthyroidism and ophthalmopathy.

This sample comprised peripheral blood mononuclear cells (PBMCs), obtained at new diagnosis, from a patient treated with antithyroid drugs. The source is a woman aged 30 to 39 with Graves disease.

This clonotype showed up many times. The V call is TRBV29-1, the J call TRBJ1-2, with 7 bases aligning to TRBD1. The CDR3 is 12 residues long. V dropped 7 bases and J dropped 2; count of bases not matched to a gene: 4. The germline gives CDR1 SQVTM, CDR2 ANQGSEA. The CDR3 DNA reads as TGCAGCGCCGGGACAGCGAACTATGGCTACACCTTC. Translation: CSAGTANYGYTF.

The chain is built from TRBV27 and TRBJ1-2; 8 bases align to TRBD1. Germline values: CDR1 MNHEY, CDR2 SMNVEV (reference sequence). With 5 bases clipped from V and 3 bases from J, the junction kept 11 bases outside the gene matches. The CDR3 has 16 amino acids. CDR3 nucleotides: TGTGCCAGCAGTCTCCACGCCGGACAGGGACACTATGGCTACACCTTC. Protein: CASSLHAGQGHYGYTF.